The 29 T cell receptor beta chains listed next were all sequenced from one sample in a study of CDR3 diversity in severe acne. TCRdb redid the calling of the PCR reads with MiXCR, one entry per CDR3 protein. Among approximately 97,000 distinct CDR3 sequences listed, roughly 51% were seen once. Sample: blood. The receptors were gathered from a male donor with acne.

The chain carries TRBV9 and TRBJ1-2, with 8 positions matching TRBD1. The CDR3 extends over 14 amino acids. The junction had 6 bases not matched to a gene; V was cut back by 2 bases and J by 6 bases. Germline CDR1 reads SGDLS; CDR2 reads YYNGEE. The CDR3 nucleotides read TGTGCCAGCAGCGTCGCAGGGGGCAACGATGGCTACACCTTC. Translating it yields CASSVAGGNDGYTF.

In this sample, this clonotype is medium-sized. This chain joins TRBV9 and TRBJ2-1; D gene unclear. The V gene lost 4 bases and the J gene lost 7 bases, with 6 bases spanning the gap. Per the germline V gene, CDR1 is SGDLS and CDR2 is YYNGEE. This CDR3 comprises 11 residues. The chain's CDR3 is CASSLGNEQFF. The CDR3 nucleotides are TGTGCCAGCAGCTTGGGGAATGAGCAGTTCTTC.

This chain's CDR3 is CATASGRDETQYF. The CDR3, as DNA: TGTGCCACCGCTAGCGGGAGGGACGAGACCCAGTACTTC. The chain joins TRBV10-3 to TRBJ2-5; 12 positions match TRBD2. The junction had 5 bases not matched to a gene; V was cut back by 10 bases and J by 5 bases. The CDR3 is made up of 13 amino acids. Germline CDR1 ENHRY, CDR2 SYGVKD.

This clonotype occurred once. A much larger clonotype is one base distant, so this may be a read error. This chain joins TRBV11-2 and TRBJ1-6, with D possibly TRBD1 on 5 matching bases. The germline CDR1 and CDR2 sequences are SGHAT and FQNNGV. The CDR3 extends over 11 amino acids. V gave up 2 bases and J gave up 16 bases, with 9 bases separating them. The CDR3 sequence is CASSLWDELHF. The CDR3 DNA reads TGTGCCAGCAGCTTATGGGACGAACTCCACTTT.

The chain carries TRBV9 and TRBJ1-1; 9 positions agree with TRBD1. There are 17 residues in the CDR3. The germline V gene encodes CDR1 SGDLS and CDR2 YYNGEE. CDR3 residues: CVPPLSGTGPLRTEAFF. For the CDR3, the DNA is TGTGTGCCCCCCCTATCCGGGACAGGGCCTCTTCGCACTGAAGCTTTCTTT.

The rearrangement links TRBV6-5 to TRBJ2-2; D is perhaps TRBD1 or TRBD2 (7 bases each). V lost 4 bases and J lost 4, with 10 bases in between. This CDR3 contains 14 residues. Germline values: CDR1 MNHEY, CDR2 SVGAGI. The CDR3 DNA reads TGTGCCAGCAGTTCAGGGGGGGGCACCGGGGAGCTGTTTTTT. It is translated as CASSSGGGTGELFF.

The chain is built from TRBV25-1 and TRBJ1-1; the D gene is possibly TRBD1 (5 bases). This CDR3 is built from 13 residues. Germline CDR1 MGHDK, CDR2 SYGVNS. V lost 5 bases, J lost 4 bases, and 11 bases lay in between. The CDR3 region is CASSLDSRTEAFF. CDR3 bases: TGTGCCAGCAGTTTAGACAGTCGCACTGAAGCTTTCTTT.

This clonotype was detected a few times. The chain is built from TRBV30 and TRBJ2-7; no definite D call. Trimming removed 2 bases at V and 3 bases at J, with 5 bases between. Looked up from germline, CDR1 is GTSNPN and CDR2 is SVGIG (reference sequence). The CDR3 has 11 amino acids. CDR3 region: CAWSPSYEQYF. The CDR3 DNA is TGTGCCTGGAGTCCCAGCTACGAGCAGTACTTC.

The chain employs TRBV7-6 and TRBJ1-4, with D perhaps TRBD1 (5 bases). This CDR3 has 18 residues. With 6 bases removed from V and 8 bases from J, the gap between germline ends came to 28 bases. Germline-derived CDR1 and CDR2 are SGHVS and FNYEAQ. The chain's CDR3 is CASSHPRPYRRRGEKLFF. The CDR3 nucleotides are TGTGCCAGCAGTCATCCGCGACCTTACAGGCGAAGAGGAGAAAAACTGTTTTTT.

The gene calls are TRBV7-9 and TRBJ2-7, with a weak D call TRBD2 (5 bases). The V end was cut by 5 bases, the J end by 3 bases, with 11 bases between. Germline values: CDR1 SEHNR, CDR2 FQNEAQ (reference sequence). This CDR3 has 13 residues. In DNA, the CDR3 is TGTGCCAGCAGCCCACTAGGGTACTACGAGCAGTACTTC. Encoded protein: CASSPLGYYEQYF.

This clonotype was found many times. The chain combines TRBV6-5 with TRBJ2-7; 8 positions match TRBD2. The CDR3 covers 15 residues. Germline V lookup: CDR1 MNHEY, CDR2 SVGAGI. Trimming removed 0 bases from V and 2 bases from J; junction bases left unmatched: 3. CDR3: CASSYSSGTPYEQYF. The CDR3 DNA is TGTGCCAGCAGTTACTCTAGCGGGACTCCCTACGAGCAGTACTTC.

The chain joins TRBV4-1 to TRBJ1-2; D may be TRBD1 (5 bases). Germline-derived CDR1 and CDR2 are MGHRA and YSYEKL. V was trimmed by 1 base and J by 5 bases, leaving 14 bases between them. This CDR3 has 15 amino acids. The CDR3 region has the DNA TGCGCCAGCAGCCAAGTAGGGGACCGAGGATATGGCTACACCTTC. This encodes CASSQVGDRGYGYTF.

V usage is TRBV20-1 and J usage is TRBJ2-5, with 10 bases aligning to TRBD1. The J segment lost 2 bases and the V segment lost 3 bases, leaving 3 bases of the junction unmatched. Germline assignment: CDR1 DFQATT and CDR2 SNEGSKA (reference sequence). This CDR3 is 14 amino acids long. CDR3 DNA: TGCAGTGCTAGCGGACAGGGGGAACAAGAGACCCAGTACTTC. It is translated as CSASGQGEQETQYF.

The V call is TRBV11-2, the J call TRBJ2-3; 7 bases are shared with TRBD2. After removal of 2 bases from V and 0 bases from J, the junction contained 8 bases not matched to a gene. CDR3 length: 17 amino acids. Germline CDR1 is SGHAT and CDR2 is FQNNGV. The CDR3 DNA follows: TGTGCCAGCAGCTTATTGGACCTAGCGGAGAGCACAGATACGCAGTATTTT. Translating gives CASSLLDLAESTDTQYF.

Notes on this clonotype: An end of the junction does not agree with germline; a read error may underlie this. The V and J genes are TRBV6-2 or TRBV6-3 and TRBJ2-2, with TRBD2 as a possible D gene (6 bases). Germline CDR1 is MNHEY and CDR2 is SVGEGT. The CDR3 length is 12 residues. CDR3 DNA: TGTGCCAGCTTCTCAGCGGGTTGGAAGCTGTCTTTT. Its translation is CASFSAGWKLSF.

In its sample, this clonotype is medium-sized. This sequence joins TRBV20-1 and TRBJ2-1, with D unresolved. In germline, CDR1 is DFQATT, CDR2 SNEGSKA (reference sequence). V dropped 3 bases and J dropped 5 bases, with 11 bases sitting between them. CDR3 size: 13 residues. CDR3 DNA sequence: TGCAGTGCTAGTATTCTCAGGAACAATGAGCAGTTCTTC. It is translated as CSASILRNNEQFF.

There are a few counts of this clonotype. The chain couples TRBV30 to TRBJ1-6, with D uncertain. This CDR3 is built from 13 residues. V dropped 4 bases and J dropped 10 bases, with 14 bases sitting between them. Per germline, CDR1 GTSNPN and CDR2 SVGIG (reference sequence). The CDR3 region is CAWNSFFSSPLHF. The CDR3 nucleotides read TGTGCCTGGAACTCTTTCTTCTCCTCACCCCTCCACTTT.

V gene TRBV6-2 or TRBV6-3 combines with J gene TRBJ2-7; D unclear. Germline CDR1 MNHEY, CDR2 SVGEGT. Deletions cut 3 bases from V and 0 bases from J, with 12 bases between. CDR3 size: 15 residues. The CDR3 DNA reads TGTGCCAGCAGTTATCCCCAACTGAGCTCCTACGAGCAGTACTTC. Translating gives CASSYPQLSSYEQYF.

This chain links TRBV5-6 with TRBJ2-7, with 10 bases that match TRBD1. The junction had 3 bases not matched to a gene; V was cut back by 0 bases and J by 0 bases. Per germline, CDR1 SGHDT and CDR2 YYEEEE. CDR3 length equals 16 residues. CDR3 bases: TGTGCCAGCAGCTTGGTGGGGACAGGGGACTCCTACGAGCAGTACTTC. This codes for CASSLVGTGDSYEQYF.

The rearrangement links TRBV29-1 to TRBJ1-1; D is unresolved. Germline lookup yields CDR1 SQVTM and CDR2 ANQGSEA. V was clipped by 8 bases and J by 0 bases, with 13 bases between them. CDR3 size: 13 residues. The CDR3 protein is CSSGRGMNTEAFF. CDR3 coding DNA: TGCAGCTCAGGTAGAGGTATGAACACTGAAGCTTTCTTT.

This clonotype appeared a single time. Since the CDR3 does not end with the conserved phenylalanine or tryptophan, this likely comes from a read error. This chain connects TRBV7-2 to TRBJ1-5; 7 positions agree with TRBD1. The germline V gene encodes CDR1 SGHTA and CDR2 FQGNSA. The CDR3 length is 15 residues. V was clipped by 5 bases and J by 3 bases; unmatched bases: 7. This CDR3 reads CASSGGTDLNQPQHL. As DNA, the CDR3 is TGTGCCAGCAGCGGGGGGACAGACCTCAATCAGCCCCAGCATCTT.

This clonotype appeared a few times. The chain recombines TRBV15 with TRBJ1-5; D uncertain. Germline CDR1 and CDR2: LNHNV and YYDKDF (reference sequence). This CDR3 is 14 amino acids long. With 7 bases removed from V and 6 bases from J, the gap between germline ends came to 16 bases. The CDR3 DNA sequence: TGTGCCACCACGAGCGGACCGGGAGTTCAGCCCCAGCATTTT. Amino acid sequence: CATTSGPGVQPQHF.

This clonotype was counted ten times or more. The chain couples TRBV20-1 to TRBJ1-1; 8 nucleotides agree with TRBD1. The CDR3 is made up of 12 amino acids. Losses at the gene ends were 1 base for V and 9 bases for J; bases not matched to a gene: 4. Germline V gives CDR1 DFQATT, CDR2 SNEGSKA (reference sequence). CDR3 protein: CSARGTGHKAFF. The CDR3 DNA sequence: TGCAGTGCTAGAGGGACAGGGCATAAAGCTTTCTTT.

This clonotype was seen only a few times. The chain links TRBV12-3 or TRBV12-4 to TRBJ1-5, with D maybe TRBD1 (6 bases). The CDR3 loop spans 15 amino acids. V lost 5 bases, J lost 1 base, and 12 bases lay in between. The CDR3 here is CASSNNRVSNQPQHF. The CDR3 coding sequence is TGTGCCAGCAGTAATAACAGGGTGAGCAATCAGCCCCAGCATTTT.

In this sample, this clonotype is medium-sized. V and J are TRBV7-3 and TRBJ2-7; a possible D gene is TRBD1 (6 bases). Trimming pared 3 bases from V and 4 bases from J, leaving 13 bases between. The CDR3 contains 14 residues. Germline loops: CDR1 SGHTA, CDR2 FQGTGA. CDR3 protein: CASSLGAGDYEQYF. The DNA for the CDR3 is TGTGCCAGCAGCTTGGGGGCAGGGGATTACGAGCAGTACTTC.

The chain couples TRBV12-5 to TRBJ2-5, with a tentative D call TRBD1 (5 bases). V dropped 0 bases and J dropped 2 bases, with 16 bases sitting between them. This CDR3 region has 17 residues. Germline CDR1 is LGHNT and CDR2 is FRNRAP. The CDR3 sequence is CASGLVRVGVTQETQYF. CDR3 coding DNA: TGTGCTAGTGGTTTGGTACGGGTAGGGGTAACTCAAGAGACCCAGTACTTC.

Concerning this clonotype: A much larger clone lies one base from this, so it may be a read error. The chain couples TRBV5-6 to TRBJ2-7; 7 bases agree with TRBD1. CDR1 and CDR2 (germline): SGHDT, YYEEEE. The CDR3 totals 16 residues. CDR3 nucleotides: TGTGCCAGCGGCTTGCCCCGGGACAGTCTTTCTGCGGAGCAGTACTTC. This encodes CASGLPRDSLSAEQYF.

This clonotype was recorded many times. The V and J genes are TRBV5-4 and TRBJ2-3; 12 bases fit TRBD1. Germline V gene data show CDR1 as SGHNT and CDR2 as YYREEE (reference sequence). Trimming at V came to 3 bases and at J to 3 bases, leaving 8 bases not matched to a gene. The length of the CDR3 is 17 residues. The CDR3: CASSSPRDRGRTDTQYF. CDR3 DNA: TGTGCCAGCAGCTCCCCTCGGGACAGGGGGCGGACAGATACGCAGTATTTT.

Ten or more counts support this clonotype. The chain links TRBV28 to TRBJ2-7, with D tentatively TRBD1 (6 bases). Trimming shortened V by 4 bases and J by 5 bases, and 9 bases separated the two germline ends. This CDR3 has 12 residues. CDR1 is MDHEN and CDR2 is SYDVKM in the germline V gene. CDR3 in DNA: TGTGCCAGCAGTTCGGACAGCCACGAGCAGTACTTC. Translation: CASSSDSHEQYF. Full variable domain (remainder filled in from reference TRBV28 and TRBJ2-7): DVKVTQSSRYLVKRTGEKVFLECVQDMDHENMFWYRQDPGLGLRLIYFSYDVKMKEKGDIPEGYSVSREKKERFSLILESASTNQTSMYLCASSSDSHEQYFGPGTRLTVT.